A selection of T cell receptor beta chains follows, all from one sample in a study of OX40 agonist ivuxolimab in advanced cancers. The data were produced by immunoSEQ multiplex PCR, yet TCRdb's version contains in-frame clones alone and is incomplete. Here the sample spans some 21,000 clones, more than 60% being singletons. Sample: CD4+ or CD8+ T cells sorted from blood, taken in a trial of the OX40 agonist ivuxolimab. Source of these receptors: an adult with an advanced solid tumor such as melanoma, head and neck, liver or kidney cancer. CDR3s include the opening cysteine and the closing phenylalanine or tryptophan. D genes are given only for firm matches. Expanded clones get a size class; other rows say once, few or many, or leave the size out.

j_call,d_call,clone_size,v_call,cdr3_nt,cdr3_aa
TRBJ1-2,NA,few,TRBV5-4,TGTGCCAGCAGCTTGGGGCCCTATGGCTACACCTTC,CASSLGPYGYTF
TRBJ2-7,NA,NA,TRBV6-6,TGTGCCAGCAGTTCCGCCTACGAGCAGTACTTC,CASSSAYEQYF
TRBJ2-5,NA,NA,TRBV28,TGTGCCAGCAGTATAACAGATTCCCAAGAGACCCAGTACTTC,CASSITDSQETQYF
TRBJ1-1,NA,few,TRBV19,TGTGCCAGTAGTATAGGGGGCCTGACCACTGAAGCTTTCTTT,CASSIGGLTTEAFF
TRBJ2-2,TRBD2,NA,TRBV5-4,TGTGCCAGCAGCCTTAGCGGGGGAAACACCGGGGAGCTGTTTTTT,CASSLSGGNTGELFF
TRBJ2-7,NA,NA,TRBV5-5,TGTGCCAGCAGCTTGGCCAGGGGCTACGAGCAGTACTTC,CASSLARGYEQYF
TRBJ1-2,TRBD1,NA,TRBV5-1,TGCGCCAGCAGCATGGAATCCGGACAGGCGTACTATGGCTACACCTTC,CASSMESGQAYYGYTF
TRBJ2-7,TRBD2,many,TRBV7-9,TGTGCCAGCAGCTATAGCGGGACTGCCTACGAGCAGTACTTC,CASSYSGTAYEQYF
TRBJ2-6,NA,NA,TRBV9,TGTGCCAGCAGCGTAGCTGGGTCCGGGGCCAACGTCCTGACTTTC,CASSVAGSGANVLTF
TRBJ2-2,TRBD2,NA,TRBV10-2,TGCGCCAGCAGTGAGTTTAGCGGGACCGGGGAGCTGTTTTTT,CASSEFSGTGELFF
TRBJ2-6,NA,NA,TRBV12-2,TGTGCAAGTCGCTTAGCGTCGGGCCAGGGAGCTACTGGGGCCAACGTCCTGACTTTC,CASRLASGQGATGANVLTF
TRBJ2-2,NA,NA,TRBV7-9,TGTGCCAGCAGCTTAGGGGTCGAATACACCGGGGAGCTGTTTTTT,CASSLGVEYTGELFF
TRBJ2-7,NA,NA,TRBV28,TGTGCCAGCAGATCGATCGTGGCTTACGAGCAGTACTTC,CASRSIVAYEQYF
TRBJ2-1,NA,NA,TRBV27,TGTGCCAGCAGTTTATTGGATCTAGGAGTTAACAATGAGCAGTTCTTC,CASSLLDLGVNNEQFF
TRBJ1-1,NA,many,TRBV7-8,TGTGCCAGCAGCCTCAGGGGAATCGCTGAAGCTTTCTTT,CASSLRGIAEAFF
TRBJ1-4,NA,NA,TRBV28,TGTGCCAGCAGTCTGGACTGGGGGAATGAAAAACTGTTTTTT,CASSLDWGNEKLFF
TRBJ2-2,NA,NA,TRBV9,TGTGCCAGCAGCCCCTGGTTTAGCGGAAACACCGGGGAGCTGTTTTTT,CASSPWFSGNTGELFF
TRBJ1-1,TRBD1,NA,TRBV7-3,TGTGCCAGCAGCATACAGGGGGCAGGGACTGAAGCTTTCTTT,CASSIQGAGTEAFF
TRBJ2-1,NA,NA,TRBV19,TGTGCCAGTAGTATAGGGGGGACCTACAATGAGCAGTTCTTC,CASSIGGTYNEQFF
TRBJ1-4,NA,NA,TRBV6-5,TGTGCCAGCAGTTACTCCCGACGGACTAATGAAAAACTGTTTTTT,CASSYSRRTNEKLFF
TRBJ2-6,NA,NA,TRBV25-1,TGTGCCAGCAGTGTGTCGGAAACTGGACAAAGTCGGGCCAACGTCCTGACTTTC,CASSVSETGQSRANVLTF
TRBJ2-3,NA,NA,TRBV25-1,TGTGCCAGACCCCGGACGGCACTCACAGATACGCAGTATTTT,CARPRTALTDTQYF
TRBJ1-3,NA,NA,TRBV21-1,TGTGCCAGCGGACAGGGTCTATCTGGAAACACCATATATTTT,CASGQGLSGNTIYF
TRBJ2-7,NA,NA,TRBV28,TGTGCCAGCCGGGGAAGGGTGGAGCAGTACTTC,CASRGRVEQYF
TRBJ2-1,NA,NA,TRBV5-1,TGCGCCAGCAGCTTGGAGTTAACAGGGCTCGGATACAATGAGCAGTTCTTC,CASSLELTGLGYNEQFF
TRBJ2-2,NA,NA,TRBV28,TGTGCCACAACTACGGGGCGAACGAACACCGGGGAGCTGTTTTTT,CATTTGRTNTGELFF
TRBJ2-7,TRBD2,NA,TRBV5-1,TGCGCCAGCAGCTTGGGCAGCGGGAGCTACGAGCAGTACTTC,CASSLGSGSYEQYF
TRBJ1-5,NA,NA,TRBV2,TGTGCCAGCACCTTTATGGGCGGAGGCAATCAGCCCCAGCATTTT,CASTFMGGGNQPQHF
TRBJ2-7,TRBD1,few,TRBV6-1,TGTGCCAGCAGTGAAGATCGGACAGGGTACGAGCAGTACTTC,CASSEDRTGYEQYF
TRBJ2-7,NA,NA,TRBV28,TGTGCCAGCAGTCGCTCCAGGGACAACTCCCACGAGCAGTACTTC,CASSRSRDNSHEQYF
TRBJ1-2,NA,NA,TRBV5-1,TGCGCCAGCAGGGCCAAGGAGGGTATAGATGGCTACACCTTC,CASRAKEGIDGYTF
TRBJ2-7,NA,NA,TRBV28,TGTGCCAGCAGTTTTTTGTCGCGGAACAGGGACTCCTCCTACGAGCAGTACTTC,CASSFLSRNRDSSYEQYF
TRBJ2-1,TRBD1,NA,TRBV27,TGTGCCAGCAGTTTATCAGGGACAGAGCCCTACAATGAGCAGTTCTTC,CASSLSGTEPYNEQFF
TRBJ1-6,TRBD1,NA,TRBV27,TGTGCCAGCAGTTTAACCAGGACAGGCCGGGACAATTCACCCCTCCACTTT,CASSLTRTGRDNSPLHF
TRBJ1-5,NA,NA,TRBV19,TGTGCCAGTAGTATCGCTTGGGGGGTCTCTCAGCCCCAGCATTTT,CASSIAWGVSQPQHF
TRBJ2-2,NA,NA,TRBV11-3,TGTGCCAGCAGCCCCACCACCGGGGAGCTGTTTTTT,CASSPTTGELFF
TRBJ2-7,TRBD1,medium-sized,TRBV11-1,TGTGCCAGCAGCTTAGGACAGGGCCCGACCTACGAGCAGTACTTC,CASSLGQGPTYEQYF
TRBJ1-2,TRBD1,NA,TRBV7-9,TGTGCCAGCAGCCCCGGACAGGGCGACTATGGCTACACCTTC,CASSPGQGDYGYTF
TRBJ1-5,NA,few,TRBV19,TGTGCCAGTAGTATAACGGGTAATCAGCCCCAGCATTTT,CASSITGNQPQHF
TRBJ1-5,NA,once,TRBV28,TGTGCCAGCAGTTTAACAAGAGGGTATAGCAATCAGCCCCAGCATTTT,CASSLTRGYSNQPQHF
TRBJ2-3,NA,NA,TRBV5-8,TGTGCCAGCAGCTTGGGGGAAACATGGTGGACAGATACGCAGTATTTT,CASSLGETWWTDTQYF
TRBJ2-3,NA,NA,TRBV28,TGTGCCAGCAGTTTATCCGGTGTCGGCTATACGCAGTATTTT,CASSLSGVGYTQYF
TRBJ2-3,NA,once,TRBV15,TGTGCCCGGAGGGACAGAATCACAGATACGCAGTATTTT,CARRDRITDTQYF
TRBJ2-7,TRBD1,NA,TRBV6-1,TGTGCCAGCAGTGAAGAAGGACAGGGGATCTACGAGCAGTACTTC,CASSEEGQGIYEQYF
TRBJ2-7,TRBD2,NA,TRBV29-1,TGCAGCGTTGAGGAGGTAGGGCGGGGGTCCTACGAGCAGTACTTC,CSVEEVGRGSYEQYF
TRBJ1-2,NA,NA,TRBV11-2,TGTGCCAGCAGCTTATCCGGGGACGTCTATGGCTACACCTTC,CASSLSGDVYGYTF